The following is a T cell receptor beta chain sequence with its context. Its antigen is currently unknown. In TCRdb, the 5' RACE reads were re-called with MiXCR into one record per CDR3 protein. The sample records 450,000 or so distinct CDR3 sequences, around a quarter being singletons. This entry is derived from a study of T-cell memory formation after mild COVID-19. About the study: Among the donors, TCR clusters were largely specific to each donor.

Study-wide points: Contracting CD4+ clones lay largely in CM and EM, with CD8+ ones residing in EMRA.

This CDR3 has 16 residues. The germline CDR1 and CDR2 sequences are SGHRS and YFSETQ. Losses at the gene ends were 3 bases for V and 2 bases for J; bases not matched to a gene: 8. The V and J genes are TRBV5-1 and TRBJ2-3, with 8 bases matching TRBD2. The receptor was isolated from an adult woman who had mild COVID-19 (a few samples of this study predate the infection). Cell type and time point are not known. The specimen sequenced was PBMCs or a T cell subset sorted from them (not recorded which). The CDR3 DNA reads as TGCGCCAGCAGCTCCCAGCGGGAGAGGGTCACAGATACGCAGTATTTT. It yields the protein CASSSQRERVTDTQYF.